This TCR beta chain was sequenced in a study of cytomegalovirus exposure and HLA in healthy donors. Regarding the study as a whole: Per a prior analysis, the majority of TCR beta V segments were productive roughly 87% or roughly 30% of the time. Later analysis demonstrated an association between a missense DCLRE1C variant and TCR beta V- and J-gene trimming. Some V segments could not be told apart, so they were left out, TRBV6-2 and TRBV6-3 among them.

The CDR3 length is 16 residues. The V and J ends lost 7 bases and 6 bases respectively, with 24 bases between them. From germline, CDR1 is SGDLS and CDR2 YYNGEE. This clone was detected only once. As yet, its antigen is unknown. With 60 Vbeta and 13 Jbeta primers, the PCR was carried out. Method: immunoSEQ multiplex PCR; TCRdb's copy keeps in-frame clones and lacks some. The table lists around 150,000 clones, roughly 70% of them singletons. The sequence came from a human donor in good health. What was sequenced was PBMCs. The V gene is TRBV9, the J gene TRBJ2-3; tentative D call: TRBD2 (5 bases). The chain's CDR3 is CASAPSTRVYLDTQYF. The CDR3 bases are TGTGCCAGCGCACCATCTACTAGGGTCTATCTCGATACGCAGTATTTT.